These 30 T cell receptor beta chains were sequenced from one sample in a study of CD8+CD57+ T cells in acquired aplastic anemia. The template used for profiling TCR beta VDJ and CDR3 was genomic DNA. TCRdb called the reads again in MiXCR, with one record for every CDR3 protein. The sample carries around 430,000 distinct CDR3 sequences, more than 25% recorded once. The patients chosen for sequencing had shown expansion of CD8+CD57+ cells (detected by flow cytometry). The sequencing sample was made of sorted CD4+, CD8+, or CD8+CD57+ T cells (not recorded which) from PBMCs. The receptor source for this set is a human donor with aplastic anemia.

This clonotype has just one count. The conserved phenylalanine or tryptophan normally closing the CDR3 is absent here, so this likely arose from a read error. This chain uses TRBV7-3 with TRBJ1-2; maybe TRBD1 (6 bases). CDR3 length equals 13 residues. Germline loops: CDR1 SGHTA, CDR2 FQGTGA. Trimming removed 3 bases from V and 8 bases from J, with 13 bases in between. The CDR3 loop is CASSFLGGAGYTS. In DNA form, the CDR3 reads TGTGCCAGCAGCTTTCTAGGGGGAGCGGGCTACACCTCC.

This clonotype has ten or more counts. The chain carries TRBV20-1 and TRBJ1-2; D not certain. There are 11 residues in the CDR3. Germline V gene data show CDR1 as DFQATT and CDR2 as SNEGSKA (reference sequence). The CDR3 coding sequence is TGCAGGGCGGGCCGGGACTATGGCTACACCTTC. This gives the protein CRAGRDYGYTF.

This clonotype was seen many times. This CDR3 is CATGTRDYEQYF. CDR3 sequence (DNA): TGTGCCACTGGGACACGGGACTACGAGCAGTACTTC. The V gene is TRBV19, the J gene TRBJ2-7; tentatively, D is TRBD1 (6 bases). Germline lookup yields CDR1 LNHDA and CDR2 SQIVND (reference sequence). CDR3 length equals 12 residues. Trimming pared 10 bases from V and 3 bases from J, leaving 13 bases between.

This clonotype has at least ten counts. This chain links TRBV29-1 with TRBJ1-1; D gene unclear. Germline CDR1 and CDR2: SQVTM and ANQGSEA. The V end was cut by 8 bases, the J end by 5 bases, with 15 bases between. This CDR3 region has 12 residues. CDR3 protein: CSTWERSTEAFF. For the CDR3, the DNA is TGCAGCACCTGGGAGAGAAGTACTGAAGCTTTCTTT.

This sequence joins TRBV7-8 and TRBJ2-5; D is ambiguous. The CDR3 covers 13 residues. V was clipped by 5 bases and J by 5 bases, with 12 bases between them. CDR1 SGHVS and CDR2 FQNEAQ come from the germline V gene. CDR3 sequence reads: CASSVDVDETQYF. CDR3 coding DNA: TGTGCCAGCAGCGTAGATGTTGATGAGACCCAGTACTTC.

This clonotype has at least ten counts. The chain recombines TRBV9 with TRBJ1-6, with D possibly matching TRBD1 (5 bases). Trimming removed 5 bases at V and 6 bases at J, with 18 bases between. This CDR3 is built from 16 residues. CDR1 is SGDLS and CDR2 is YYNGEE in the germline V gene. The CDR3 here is CASSSGGARGNSPLHF. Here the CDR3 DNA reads TGTGCCAGCAGTAGTGGTGGGGCGCGGGGTAATTCACCCCTCCACTTT.

CDR3 sequence: CSALGEETQYF. DNA for the CDR3: TGCAGCGCTCTGGGGGAAGAGACCCAGTACTTC. The V gene is TRBV29-1, the J gene TRBJ2-5, with D perhaps matching TRBD1 or TRBD2 (5 bases each). V gave up 7 bases and J gave up 3 bases, with 9 bases separating them. Per germline, CDR1 SQVTM and CDR2 ANQGSEA. The CDR3 runs to 11 residues.

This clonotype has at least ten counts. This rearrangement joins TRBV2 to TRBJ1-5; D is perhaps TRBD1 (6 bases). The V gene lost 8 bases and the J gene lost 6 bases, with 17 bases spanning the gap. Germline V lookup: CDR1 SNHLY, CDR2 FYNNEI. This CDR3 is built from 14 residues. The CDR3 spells CASRSIEGGQPQHF. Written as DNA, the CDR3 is TGTGCCAGCCGGAGTATAGAGGGGGGTCAGCCCCAGCATTTT.

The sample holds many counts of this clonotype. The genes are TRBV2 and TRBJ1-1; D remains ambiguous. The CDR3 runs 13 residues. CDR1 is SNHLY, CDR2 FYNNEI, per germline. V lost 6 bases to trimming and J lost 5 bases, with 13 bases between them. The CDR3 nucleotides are TGTGCCAGCAGAGAGATTCTGGAGACTGAAGCTTTCTTT. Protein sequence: CASREILETEAFF.

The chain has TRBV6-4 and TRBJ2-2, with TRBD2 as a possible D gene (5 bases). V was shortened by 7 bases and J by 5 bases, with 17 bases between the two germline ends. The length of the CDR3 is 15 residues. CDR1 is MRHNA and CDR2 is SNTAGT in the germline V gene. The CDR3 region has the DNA TGTGCCAGCATTCCGGACGGAGGAGGTACCGGGGAGCTGTTTTTT. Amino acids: CASIPDGGGTGELFF.

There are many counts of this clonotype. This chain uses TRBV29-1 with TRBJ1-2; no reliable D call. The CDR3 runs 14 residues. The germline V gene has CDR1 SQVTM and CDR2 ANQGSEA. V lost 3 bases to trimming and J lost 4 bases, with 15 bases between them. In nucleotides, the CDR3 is TGCAGCGTTGATCGCGGAGCCGGCTTCTATGGCTACACCTTC. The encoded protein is CSVDRGAGFYGYTF.

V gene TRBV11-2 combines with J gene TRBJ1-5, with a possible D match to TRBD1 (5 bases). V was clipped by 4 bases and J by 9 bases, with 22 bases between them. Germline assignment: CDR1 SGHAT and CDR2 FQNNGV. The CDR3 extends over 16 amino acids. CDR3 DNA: TGTGCCAGCAGCTCCTCCGGGGACCGAACAGTCCGGCCCCAGCATTTT. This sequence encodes CASSSSGDRTVRPQHF. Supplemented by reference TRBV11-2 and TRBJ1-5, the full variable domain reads EAGVAQSPRYKIIEKRQSVAFWCNPISGHATLYWYQQILGQGPKLLIQFQNNGVVDDSQLPKDRFSAERLKGVDSTLKIQPAKLEDSAVYLCASSSSGDRTVRPQHFGDGTRLSIL.

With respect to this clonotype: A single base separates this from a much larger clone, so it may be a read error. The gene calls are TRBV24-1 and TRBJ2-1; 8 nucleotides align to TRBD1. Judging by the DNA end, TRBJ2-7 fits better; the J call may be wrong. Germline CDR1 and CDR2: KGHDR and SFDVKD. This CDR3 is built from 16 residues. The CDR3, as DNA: TGTGCCACCAGTGATCGGGGGACAGGAGGCTACAATGAGCAGTACTTC. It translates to CATSDRGTGGYNEQYF.

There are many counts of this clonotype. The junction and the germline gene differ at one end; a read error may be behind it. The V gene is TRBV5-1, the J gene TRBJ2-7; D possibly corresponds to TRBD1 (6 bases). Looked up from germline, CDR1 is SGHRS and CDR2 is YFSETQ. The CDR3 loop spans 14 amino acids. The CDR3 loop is CASSLGQGSYEQYF. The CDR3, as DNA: TGTGCCAGCAGCTTAGGCCAGGGGAGCTACGAGCAGTACTTC. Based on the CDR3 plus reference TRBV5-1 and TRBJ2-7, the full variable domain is KAGVTQTPRYLIKTRGQQVTLSCSPISGHRSVSWYQQTPGQGLQFLFEYFSETQRNKGNFPGRFSGRQFSNSRSEMNVSTLELGDSALYLCASSLGQGSYEQYFGPGTRLTVT.

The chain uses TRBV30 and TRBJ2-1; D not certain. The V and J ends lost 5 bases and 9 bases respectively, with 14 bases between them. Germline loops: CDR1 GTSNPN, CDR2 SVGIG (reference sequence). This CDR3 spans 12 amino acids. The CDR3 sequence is CAWGFSDREQFF. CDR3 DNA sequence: TGTGCCTGGGGATTCTCCGACCGTGAGCAGTTCTTC.

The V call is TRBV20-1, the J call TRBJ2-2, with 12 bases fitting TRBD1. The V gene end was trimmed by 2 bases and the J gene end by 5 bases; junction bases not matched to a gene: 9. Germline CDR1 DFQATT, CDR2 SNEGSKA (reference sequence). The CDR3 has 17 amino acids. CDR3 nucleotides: TGCAGTGCTAGACATCCCGGGACAGGGGGCAGGACCGGGGAGCTGTTTTTT. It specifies CSARHPGTGGRTGELFF.

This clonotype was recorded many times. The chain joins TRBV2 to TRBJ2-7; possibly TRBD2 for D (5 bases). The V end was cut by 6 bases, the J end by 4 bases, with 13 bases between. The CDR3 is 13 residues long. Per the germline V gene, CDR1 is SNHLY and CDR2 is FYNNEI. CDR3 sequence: CASRQNGEYEQYF. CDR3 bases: TGTGCCAGCAGACAGAACGGGGAGTACGAGCAGTACTTC. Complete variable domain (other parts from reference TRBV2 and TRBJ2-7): EPEVTQTPSHQVTQMGQEVILRCVPISNHLYFYWYRQILGQKVEFLVSFYNNEISEKSEIFDDQFSVERPDGSNFTLKIRSTKLEDSAMYFCASRQNGEYEQYFGPGTRLTVT.

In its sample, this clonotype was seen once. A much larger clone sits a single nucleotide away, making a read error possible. CDR3 in DNA: TGTGCCAGCAGCTCTAGGGAGCAGTTGGGGACCCAGTACTTC. Protein: CASSSREQLGTQYF. The chain carries TRBV7-9 and TRBJ2-5; D is perhaps TRBD2 (5 bases). V lost 4 bases and J lost 7, with 16 bases in between. Looked up from germline, CDR1 is SEHNR and CDR2 is FQNEAQ (reference sequence). This CDR3 has 14 amino acids. The whole variable domain, filled in from reference TRBV7-9 and TRBJ2-5, reads DTGVSQNPRHKITKRGQNVTFRCDPISEHNRLYWYRQTLGQGPEFLTYFQNEAQLEKSRLLSDRFSAERPKGSFSTLEIQRTEQGDSAMYLCASSSREQLGTQYFGPGTRLLVL.

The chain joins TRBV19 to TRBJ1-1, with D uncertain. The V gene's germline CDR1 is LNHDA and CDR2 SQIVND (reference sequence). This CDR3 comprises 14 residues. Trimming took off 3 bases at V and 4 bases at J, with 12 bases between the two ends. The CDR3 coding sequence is TGTGCCAGTAGTATCGCGAGGGATGGCACTGAAGCTTTCTTT. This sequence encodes CASSIARDGTEAFF.

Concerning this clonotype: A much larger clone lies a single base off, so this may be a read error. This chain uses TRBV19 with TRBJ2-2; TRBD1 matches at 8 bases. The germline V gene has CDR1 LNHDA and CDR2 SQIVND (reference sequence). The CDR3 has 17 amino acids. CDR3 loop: CASTARQGTGTTRELFF. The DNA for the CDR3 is TGTGCCAGTACCGCCCGACAGGGGACGGGGACCACCAGGGAGCTGTTTTTT.

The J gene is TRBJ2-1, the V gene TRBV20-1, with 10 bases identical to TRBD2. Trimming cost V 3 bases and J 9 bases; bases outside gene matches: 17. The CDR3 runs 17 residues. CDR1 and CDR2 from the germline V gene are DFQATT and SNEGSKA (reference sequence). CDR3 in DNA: TGCAGTGCTAGCCCACCCAGGGGTAGCGGGGGGTCCGGTGAGCAGTTCTTC. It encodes CSASPPRGSGGSGEQFF.

The CDR3: CASSLNLRNTIYF. CDR3 bases: TGTGCCAGCAGCTTAAATCTTCGGAACACCATATATTTT. The chain links TRBV7-3 to TRBJ1-3; D gene uncertain. Trimming removed 1 base from V and 7 bases from J, with 8 bases in between. CDR1 is SGHTA, CDR2 FQGTGA, per germline. CDR3 size: 13 residues. Full variable domain (outside the CDR3, taken from reference TRBV7-3 and TRBJ1-3): GAGVSQTPSNKVTEKGKYVELRCDPISGHTALYWYRQSLGQGPEFLIYFQGTGAADDSGLPNDRFFAVRPEGSVSTLKIQRTERGDSAVYLCASSLNLRNTIYFGEGSWLTVV.

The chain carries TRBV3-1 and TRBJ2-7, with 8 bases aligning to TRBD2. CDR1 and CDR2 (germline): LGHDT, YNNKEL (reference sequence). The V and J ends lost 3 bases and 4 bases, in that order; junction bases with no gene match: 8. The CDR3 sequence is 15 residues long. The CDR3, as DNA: TGTGCCAGCAGCCAGACCAGCGGGAGTGGGTACGAGCAGTACTTC. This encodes CASSQTSGSGYEQYF.

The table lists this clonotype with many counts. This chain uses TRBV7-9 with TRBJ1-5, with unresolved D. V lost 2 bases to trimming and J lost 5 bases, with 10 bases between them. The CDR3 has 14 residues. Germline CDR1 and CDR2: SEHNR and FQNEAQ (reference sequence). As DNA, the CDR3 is TGTGCCAGCAGCTTATACGCCGGCGATCAGCCCCAGCATTTT. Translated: CASSLYAGDQPQHF.

The CDR3 DNA reads as TGTGCCAGCAGGGGTTTACTTTCTCCTGGAAACACCATATATTTT. Protein: CASRGLLSPGNTIYF. The rearrangement joins TRBV6-1 to TRBJ1-3; D not resolved. Trimming pared 6 bases from V and 2 bases from J, leaving 14 bases between. The length of the CDR3 is 15 residues. Germline loops: CDR1 MNHNS, CDR2 SASEGT.

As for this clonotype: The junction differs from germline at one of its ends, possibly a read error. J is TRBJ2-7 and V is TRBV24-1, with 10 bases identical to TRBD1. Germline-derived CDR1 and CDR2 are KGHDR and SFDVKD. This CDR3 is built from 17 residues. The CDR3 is CASSSVDRGRASYEQYF. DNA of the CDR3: TGTGCCAGCAGTTCCGTTGACAGGGGGCGAGCCAGCTACGAGCAGTACTTC.

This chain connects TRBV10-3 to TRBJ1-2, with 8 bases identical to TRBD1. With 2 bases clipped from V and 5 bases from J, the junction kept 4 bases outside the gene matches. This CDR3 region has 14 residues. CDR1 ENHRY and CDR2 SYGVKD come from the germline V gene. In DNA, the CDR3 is TGTGCCATCAGTGAGGCAGGACAGGGTTATGGCTACACCTTC. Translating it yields CAISEAGQGYGYTF.

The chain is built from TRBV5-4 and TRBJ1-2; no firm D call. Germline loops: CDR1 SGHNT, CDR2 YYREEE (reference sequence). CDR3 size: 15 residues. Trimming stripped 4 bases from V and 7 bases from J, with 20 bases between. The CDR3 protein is CASSPATPPGVGYTF. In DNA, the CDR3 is TGTGCCAGCAGCCCGGCGACCCCTCCCGGGGTTGGCTACACCTTC.

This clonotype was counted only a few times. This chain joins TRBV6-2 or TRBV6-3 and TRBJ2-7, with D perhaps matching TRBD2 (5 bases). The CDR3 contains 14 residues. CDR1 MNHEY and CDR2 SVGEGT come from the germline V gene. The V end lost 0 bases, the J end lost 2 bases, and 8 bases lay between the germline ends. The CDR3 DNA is TGTGCCAGCAGTTACTCGACTAAAACCTACGAGCAGTACTTC. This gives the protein CASSYSTKTYEQYF.

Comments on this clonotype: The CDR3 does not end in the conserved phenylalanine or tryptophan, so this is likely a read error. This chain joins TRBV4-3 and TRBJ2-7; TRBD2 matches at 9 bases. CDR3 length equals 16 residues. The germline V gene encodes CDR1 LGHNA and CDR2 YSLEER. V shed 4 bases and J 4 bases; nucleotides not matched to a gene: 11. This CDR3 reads CASSPTFASGMYEQYL. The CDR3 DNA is TGCGCCAGCAGCCCGACATTTGCTAGCGGGATGTACGAGCAGTACCTC.